This T cell receptor (beta chain) was found in a study of CD8+ T cells in alopecia areata. RNA extraction was followed by reverse transcription into cDNA, which acted as the sequencing template. Generated by immunoSEQ multiplex PCR, the TCRdb table keeps only in-frame clones and is missing some. The table shows more than 90,000 clones, with about 60% occurring only once. This CDR3 contains 12 residues. Germline V lookup: CDR1 GTSNPN, CDR2 SVGIG (reference sequence). Trimming removed 5 bases from V and 11 bases from J, with 18 bases in between. The chain combines TRBV30 with TRBJ1-1; D gene unclear. The sample was CD4+ T cells sorted from blood. The sequence derives from a human donor in good health. CDR3 coding DNA: TGTGCCTGGGCAAGGTTGGGTCGATCTGCTTTCTTT. Its protein product is CAWARLGRSAFF.